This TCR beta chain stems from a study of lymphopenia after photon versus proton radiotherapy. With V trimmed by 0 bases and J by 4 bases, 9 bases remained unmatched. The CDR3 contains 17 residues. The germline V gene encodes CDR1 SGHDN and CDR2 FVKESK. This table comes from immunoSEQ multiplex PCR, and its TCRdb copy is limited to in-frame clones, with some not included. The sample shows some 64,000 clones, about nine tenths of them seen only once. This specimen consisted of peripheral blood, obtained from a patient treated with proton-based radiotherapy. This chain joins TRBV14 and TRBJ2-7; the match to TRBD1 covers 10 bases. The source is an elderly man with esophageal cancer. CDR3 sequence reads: CASSQDPEDRGGYEQYF. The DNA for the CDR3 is TGTGCCAGCAGCCAAGATCCAGAGGACAGGGGGGGTTACGAGCAGTACTTC.